This T cell receptor (beta chain) came from a study of T cells in pancreatic ductal adenocarcinoma. The CDR3 consists of 16 residues. CDR1 is MRHNA, CDR2 SNTAGT, per germline. V lost 0 bases and J 7 bases, leaving 16 bases between the germline ends. Selected pancreatic ductal adenocarcinoma patients had undergone surgery without neoadjuvant therapy. Broader study findings: Blood clonality (around 0.066) did not differ significantly from tumor (roughly 0.1). Compared with tumor, blood showed more total productive templates and roughly 8-fold more clonotypes. Tumor-versus-blood clonality comparisons may be biased toward lower tumor diversity.

On this clone itself: The target antigen is unknown.

TCRdb's copy holds only in-frame clones and misses some; the assay was immunoSEQ multiplex PCR. The table has 100,000 or so clones, 90% to 95% seen once. This TCR was recovered from a human donor with pancreatic ductal adenocarcinoma. The chain carries TRBV6-4 and TRBJ2-1; D is perhaps TRBD1 (6 bases). Sequencing was done on a sample of PBMCs. The CDR3 reads CASSDSHTGTTNEQFF. The CDR3, as DNA: TGTGCCAGCAGTGACTCGCATACCGGGACAACGAATGAGCAGTTCTTC.